Here is one T cell receptor beta chain with its context. Its specificity is unknown. This sample is part of a study of T-cell memory formation after mild COVID-19. Study background: Clustering of TCRs was largely donor specific. Whole-study results and caveats: Memory cells collected pre-infection included some clones that later responded, suggesting cross-reactive memory joined.

TCRdb analysed the 5' RACE reads with MiXCR anew, one entry per CDR3 protein. The sample yields around 390,000 distinct CDR3 sequences, about 16% seen once. With V trimmed by 5 bases and J by 5 bases, 9 bases remained unmatched. CDR1 is MNHEY, CDR2 SMNVEV, per germline (reference sequence). This CDR3 is built from 16 residues. This receptor was obtained from a man aged 18 to 29 who had mild COVID-19 (a few samples of this study predate the infection). Cell type and time point are not known. This chain joins TRBV27 and TRBJ2-5, with TRBD2 identical over 12 bases. The specimen sequenced was PBMCs or a T cell subset sorted from them (not recorded which). CDR3 DNA: TGTGCCAGCAGTGTAGGGACTAGCGGGCCGAGGGAGACCCAGTACTTC. Translation gives CASSVGTSGPRETQYF.